This entry is about one TCR beta chain. Its antigen is currently unknown. Its ends do not fully match the called genes, so a read error is possible. This sample was included in a study of T-cell memory formation after mild COVID-19. General study results and limits: A second wave expanding day 15 to 37 was CD4+-biased; contracting clones were balanced. Largely, contracting CD4+ clones fell within CM and EM, and contracting CD8+ clones within EMRA.

This CDR3 is built from 14 residues. Looked up from germline, CDR1 is SGHDT and CDR2 is YYEEEE. TCRdb recomputed calls from the 5' RACE reads with MiXCR, one row per CDR3 protein. The sample has 400,000 or so distinct CDR3 sequences, 20% seen once. This sequence was found in an adult woman who had mild COVID-19 (a few samples of this study predate the infection). Cell type and time point are not known. J is TRBJ1-1 and V is TRBV5-6; D unclear. Sequences were obtained from PBMCs or a T cell subset sorted from them (not recorded which). This CDR3 reads CASSLERVYSEDFF. CDR3 nucleotide sequence: TGTGCCAGCAGCTTGGAAAGGGTCTACTCTGAAGATTTCTTT.